This TCR beta chain was identified in a study of T cells after posttransplantation cyclophosphamide. Clones were sequenced by immunoSEQ multiplex PCR, and TCRdb holds only the in-frame ones, with some missing. The sample lists fewer than 55,000 clones, approximately 94% occurring once. This CDR3 has 16 amino acids. Germline V gene lookup returns CDR1 SGHTA and CDR2 FQGNSA. With 4 bases clipped from V and 2 bases from J, the junction kept 6 bases outside the gene matches. On the day of bone marrow donation, the related graft donor provided peripheral blood. This receptor was identified in a woman between 25 and 40 years old in good health and a related stem cell transplant donor. This chain joins TRBV7-2 and TRBJ1-5, with 9 bases that match TRBD1. Specimen: PBMCs. The CDR3 loop reads CASSSRTGEGNQPQHF. Here the CDR3 DNA reads TGTGCCAGCAGCTCTAGGACAGGGGAAGGCAATCAGCCCCAGCATTTT.